This TCR beta chain was profiled in a study of T cells in Graves' hyperthyroidism and ophthalmopathy. In this sample, this clonotype turned up a few times. Researchers amplified the TCR beta CDR3 regions from RNA transcripts. The HTBI primer set was used in a first-round RT-PCR of the TCR CDR3. TCRdb itself ran the multiplex PCR reads through MiXCR, one entry per CDR3 protein. Of 300,000 to 500,000 distinct CDR3 sequences listed, over 12% are singletons. Trimming at V came to 6 bases and at J to 5 bases, leaving 4 bases not matched to a gene. The CDR3 totals 14 residues. Germline CDR1 and CDR2: MGHDK and SYGVNS.

Sequenced material: blood. This clonotype was obtained from a man aged 50 or older with Graves' ophthalmopathy. The genes are TRBV25-1 and TRBJ1-6; 7 bases fit TRBD1. The CDR3 region has the DNA TGTGCCAGCAGAGATGGGACAGATAATTCACCCCTCCACTTT. Residues: CASRDGTDNSPLHF.